This entry concerns a single TCR beta chain. Its antigen is unknown. No base quality values were provided; no much bigger clone lies one nucleotide off. The sample belongs to a study of Ad26.COV2.S vaccination and SARS-CoV-2 variants (dated by TCRdb to about 2021). Looking at the study overall: Vaccine-arm donors were drawn from COV1001, a multicentre, randomized, double-blind, placebo-controlled phase I-IIa trial of Ad26.COV2.S in healthy adults. Throughout the experiments and outcome assessment, investigators stayed blinded to trial group allocation. TCRbeta repertoire sequencing was used to assess the specificity and breadth of SARS-CoV-2-reactive T cell receptors after Ad26.COV2.S vaccination. Participants in the trial were split at random into five groups of five each, receiving low-dose or high-dose Ad26.COV2.S once or twice, or else placebo on both occasions. Dosing of Ad26.COV2.S was intramuscular, at either 5x10^10 or 1x10^11 viral particles, delivered as one shot or as two shots spaced 56 days apart. The TCR-sequenced set comprised approximately 32 samples: approximately 19 Ad26.COV2.S vaccine recipients, 5 placebo recipients and 8 SARS-CoV-2 convalescent individuals.

Reading the label with the study, this specimen's treatment or condition is: roughly 20 received Ad26.COV2.S at low or high dose, single or two shots; a few received placebo; per-sample allocation not given. For vaccine and placebo recipients, repertoires were sequenced using samples collected on day 63 after the first injection. Cohort 1b enrolled roughly 25 adults aged 18-55 years at a single site in Boston, USA, between 29 July and 7 August 2020. Ad26.COV2.S was a replication-incompetent adenovirus type 26 vector expressing a prefusion-stabilized SARS-CoV-2 spike protein from the original Wuhan strain. The immunoSEQ Assay was the method used to sequence TCRbeta CDR3 regions. After extraction, genomic DNA underwent amplification by bias-controlled multiplex PCR, followed by high-throughput sequencing. Per the authors' processing: To quantify the absolute abundance of each unique TCRbeta CDR3 region, sequences were collapsed and filtered. T cell fraction was estimated by normalizing TCRbeta template counts to usable DNA, which was measured by amplifying reference genes present in all nucleated cells. Repertoire TCRs were annotated as SARS-CoV-2-specific when V gene, CDR3 amino acid sequence and J gene were exactly matched to a known reactive TCR set. The reference SARS-CoV-2 TCR set was obtained from MIRA and was filtered for enrichment in COVID-19-positive ImmuneCODE repertoires, whereby public or cross-reactive TCRs were removed. Using the MIRA antigens, annotated TCRs were further analysed by specific ORF or by position within an ORF. Breadth was defined as annotated unique rearrangements over total unique productive rearrangements; depth was the summed frequency of those rearrangements. Group comparisons of TCR breadth used two-sided Wilcoxon rank-sum tests. Not all clones reach the TCRdb copy of this immuneACCESS table, which keeps in-frame sequences only. Checked studies attribute under half of the gap to unresolved V genes and leave the rest unexplained. V and J calls and clone size are copied from that table; D and trimming were computed from the DNA. This sample gives around 450,000 clones in total; approximately 88% of them show up just once. The ten biggest clones cover approximately 4% of the sample.

What the study reported, not specific to this receptor: The study was not powered for comparison of responses between vaccine doses or regimens. Compared with placebo recipients, Ad26.COV2.S recipients showed higher spike-specific TCR breadth (P = 0.0014). After vaccination, spike-specific CD8+ and CD4+ T cell responses were reported to show substantial breadth. Vaccine and placebo recipients had comparable non-spike TCR breadth, which fits with the vaccine containing only spike. It was noted by the authors that total T cell responses may have been underestimated by the TCR breadth and depth analyses.

The CDR3 covers 15 residues, taking in both the cysteine and the phenylalanine. The CDR3 DNA has 45 bases and is translated from base 1. Trimming costs V 2 bases and J 6 bases, and their ends lie 17 bases apart. In the germline V gene, CDR1 corresponds to MNHEY and CDR2 to SVGEGT. The sequence is built from TRBV6-2 or TRBV6-3 and TRBJ2-7; D gene: possibly TRBD1, on 6 matching bases. The source of this sequence is a person between 18 and 60 years old who received the Ad26.COV2.S COVID-19 vaccine or a placebo. Material: peripheral blood, obtained in a trial of Ad26.COV2.S vaccine versus placebo. The DNA sequence reads TGTGCCAGCAGTTACCGGACAGCCAGCATTTCCGAGCAGTACTTC. It translates as CASSYRTASISEQYF.